Listed below are T cell receptor beta chains from one sample, sequenced in a study of blood T cells in healthy people across ages. TCRdb redid the calling of the 5' RACE reads with MiXCR, one entry per CDR3 protein. The sample lists roughly 700,000 distinct CDR3 sequences, around 25% occurring once. The sample was also linked to a second study, of T cells of mothers and their children.

The source material was blood. The receptors were sampled from a boy younger than 18 in good health. Both conserved end residues are part of each CDR3. The order of the fields is CDR3 length, V gene, clone size, CDR3 protein. Clone size is stated in some rows and not others, as once, few, many or a class when expanded.

len: 14
v_gene: TRBV6-1
abundance: few
CDR3aa: CASRARAGQETQYF

len: 14
v_gene: TRBV15
abundance: -
CDR3aa: CATSRDPKGVGYTF

len: 16
v_gene: TRBV28
abundance: -
CDR3aa: CASSLFGTGNYNEQFF

len: 13
v_gene: TRBV12-3/TRBV12-4
abundance: -
CDR3aa: CASSHGAAIEAFF

len: 13
v_gene: TRBV29-1
abundance: -
CDR3aa: CSGLTGAGETQYF

len: 15
v_gene: TRBV20-1
abundance: few
CDR3aa: CSARDPRGSYNEQFF

len: 14
v_gene: TRBV6-5
abundance: few
CDR3aa: CASSTKGSYNEQFF

len: 16
v_gene: TRBV6-6
abundance: -
CDR3aa: CASSFDSGYSNQPQHF

len: 15
v_gene: TRBV5-1
abundance: -
CDR3aa: CASAKTGGRTETQYF

len: 11
v_gene: TRBV20-1
abundance: few
CDR3aa: CSARTSNEQFF

len: 15
v_gene: TRBV7-2
abundance: few
CDR3aa: CASSLGTGTPYEQYF

len: 15
v_gene: TRBV4-1
abundance: few
CDR3aa: CASSPGQGDGNEQFF

len: 12
v_gene: TRBV7-9
abundance: -
CDR3aa: CASTNRVGEQYF

len: 13
v_gene: TRBV7-2
abundance: many
CDR3aa: CASSPRSYNEQFF

len: 14
v_gene: TRBV28
abundance: -
CDR3aa: CASSPKTDGETQYF

len: 15
v_gene: TRBV20-1
abundance: few
CDR3aa: CGARERREGFYEQCF

len: 14
v_gene: TRBV9
abundance: -
CDR3aa: CASSRTSERETQYF

len: 15
v_gene: TRBV5-6
abundance: few
CDR3aa: CASSPGVGNQETQYF

len: 13
v_gene: TRBV18
abundance: -
CDR3aa: CASSPTSSDTQYF

len: 17
v_gene: TRBV7-9
abundance: few
CDR3aa: CASSLPRQGAPLETQYF

len: 16
v_gene: TRBV15
abundance: -
CDR3aa: CATSRVFTILSYEQYF

len: 13
v_gene: TRBV24-1
abundance: -
CDR3aa: CATSDPLRREQYF

len: 15
v_gene: TRBV20-1
abundance: few
CDR3aa: CSASRVGPFQETQYF

len: 11
v_gene: TRBV29-1
abundance: -
CDR3aa: CSGGRKETQYF

len: 19
v_gene: TRBV12-3/TRBV12-4
abundance: -
CDR3aa: CASSFPYPMSGSATDTQYF

len: 14
v_gene: TRBV20-1
abundance: -
CDR3aa: CSARDLNTYNEQFF

len: 14
v_gene: TRBV6-6
abundance: few
CDR3aa: CASSYRQGNYGYTF

len: 15
v_gene: TRBV7-9
abundance: few
CDR3aa: CASSLMVDPNYGYTF

len: 12
v_gene: TRBV28
abundance: -
CDR3aa: CASSEGPYGYTF

len: 14
v_gene: TRBV5-1
abundance: -
CDR3aa: CASSLGDRGHIQYF

len: 14
v_gene: TRBV5-5
abundance: few
CDR3aa: CASSPLLNSYEQYF

len: 14
v_gene: TRBV20-1
abundance: -
CDR3aa: CSARGLADTDTQYF